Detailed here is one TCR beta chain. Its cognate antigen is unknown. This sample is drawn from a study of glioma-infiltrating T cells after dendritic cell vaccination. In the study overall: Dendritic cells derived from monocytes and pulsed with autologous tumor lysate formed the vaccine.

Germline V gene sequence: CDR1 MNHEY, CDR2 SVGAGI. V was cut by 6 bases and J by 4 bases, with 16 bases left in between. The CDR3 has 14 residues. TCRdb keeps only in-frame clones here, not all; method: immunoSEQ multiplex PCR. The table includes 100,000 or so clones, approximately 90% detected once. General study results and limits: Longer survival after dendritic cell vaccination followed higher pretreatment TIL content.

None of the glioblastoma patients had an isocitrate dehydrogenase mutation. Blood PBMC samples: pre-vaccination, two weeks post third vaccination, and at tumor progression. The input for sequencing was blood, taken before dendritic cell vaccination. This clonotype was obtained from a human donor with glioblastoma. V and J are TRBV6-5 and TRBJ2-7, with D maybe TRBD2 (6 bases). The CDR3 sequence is CASSGGGGGYEQYF. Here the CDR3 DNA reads TGTGCCAGCAGCGGAGGTGGAGGAGGGTACGAGCAGTACTTC.